This T cell receptor (beta chain) came from a study of response to subunit inactivated influenza vaccine. This clonotype was seen many times. MiXCR was run by TCRdb on the RT-PCR reads, yielding one entry per CDR3 protein. The table includes over 450,000 distinct CDR3 sequences, under 15% detected once. The J segment lost 3 bases and the V segment lost 0 bases, leaving 12 bases of the junction unmatched. The CDR3 sequence is 19 residues long. CDR1 LGHNA and CDR2 YSLEER come from the germline V gene. The receptor was isolated from a man in his fifties or sixties who received an inactivated influenza vaccine. The chain uses TRBV4-3 and TRBJ2-2; TRBD2 matches 8 bases. The source material was PBMCs from blood, sampled roughly 6 weeks after vaccination. The CDR3 DNA reads as TGCGCCAGCAGCCAAGATAGGATAAGGCGGGAGGAAGACACCGGGGAGCTGTTTTTT. Protein sequence: CASSQDRIRREEDTGELFF.